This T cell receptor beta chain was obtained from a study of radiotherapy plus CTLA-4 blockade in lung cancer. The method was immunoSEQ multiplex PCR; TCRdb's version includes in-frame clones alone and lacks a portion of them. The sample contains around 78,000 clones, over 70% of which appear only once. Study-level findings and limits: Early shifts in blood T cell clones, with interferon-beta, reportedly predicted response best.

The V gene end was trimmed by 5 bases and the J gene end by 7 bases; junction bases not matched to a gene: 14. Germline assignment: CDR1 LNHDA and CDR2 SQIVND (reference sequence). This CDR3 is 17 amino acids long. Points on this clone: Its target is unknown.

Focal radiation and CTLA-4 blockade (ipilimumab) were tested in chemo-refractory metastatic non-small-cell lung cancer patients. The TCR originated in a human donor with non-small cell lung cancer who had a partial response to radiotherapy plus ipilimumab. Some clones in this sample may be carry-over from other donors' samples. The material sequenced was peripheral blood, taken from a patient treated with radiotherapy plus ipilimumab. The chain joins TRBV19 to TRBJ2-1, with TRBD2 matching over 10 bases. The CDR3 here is CASSAPPAGGPDNEQFF. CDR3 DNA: TGTGCCAGTAGTGCGCCCCCAGCGGGGGGGCCGGATAATGAGCAGTTCTTC.